This is a list of T cell receptor beta chains from one sample in a study of shared clonotypes between healthy human individuals. Method: immunoSEQ multiplex PCR; TCRdb's copy keeps in-frame clones and lacks some. This table has about 480,000 clones, 60% to 80% appearing once. Sequencing used PBMCs. Receptor source: a woman between 40 and 50 years old in good health. Some clones in this sample may be carry-over from other donors' samples. CDR3s include the opening cysteine and the closing phenylalanine or tryptophan. The order of the fields is clone size, V gene, D gene, J gene, CDR3 DNA, CDR3 protein. A D gene is named only where the DNA matches it firmly. Clone size is shown for a subset of rows, as once, few, many or a class of expanded clone.

many	TRBV2	TRBD2	TRBJ2-5	TGTGCCAGCAGTGGAATCCCCCGGGGGGCCCAGTACTTC	CASSGIPRGAQYF
NA	TRBV30	NA	TRBJ2-7	TGTGCCTGGAGCCCCGGGGCCCACGCGGTCTACGAGCAGTACTTC	CAWSPGAHAVYEQYF
NA	TRBV28	NA	TRBJ1-3	TGTGCCAGCGGCCCCGGGGGGGCTGGAAACACCATATATTTT	CASGPGGAGNTIYF
NA	TRBV19	NA	TRBJ2-7	TGTGCCAGTAGTCAACGGACTGACTACGAGCAGTACTTC	CASSQRTDYEQYF
few	TRBV7-9	NA	TRBJ1-5	TGTGCCAGCAGCCCAGACAGTCCTGGTCAGCCCCAGCATTTT	CASSPDSPGQPQHF
NA	TRBV6-6	TRBD1	TRBJ1-2	TGTGCCAGCAGCCTGGGGGGACAGGCTCAATTGGCGCGCTACACCTTC	CASSLGGQAQLARYTF
NA	TRBV19	NA	TRBJ2-5	TGTGCCAGTAGTAGGGACTCGGGGACCCAGTACTTC	CASSRDSGTQYF
NA	TRBV18	TRBD1	TRBJ2-7	TGTGCCAGCCGCCTGGGACAGGGGGTTGACGAGCAGTACTTC	CASRLGQGVDEQYF
NA	TRBV30	NA	TRBJ1-2	TGTGCCTGGGGCGGGGACTTGTATGGCTACACCTTC	CAWGGDLYGYTF
NA	TRBV7-9	NA	TRBJ2-3	TGTGCCAGCAGCCCCGAGCGATGGGCCGCGGATACGCAGTATTTT	CASSPERWAADTQYF
once	TRBV5-8	NA	TRBJ2-3	TGTGCCAGCAGCTTCGTCGCGGACCTTAGCACAGATACGCAGTATTTT	CASSFVADLSTDTQYF
few	TRBV6-1	NA	TRBJ2-7	TGTGCCAGCCAGTCCTTAGAGGGGGGGGAGCAGTACTTC	CASQSLEGGEQYF
NA	TRBV6-5	NA	TRBJ1-2	TGTGCCAGCAGGACACCGGGAGACTATGGCTACACCTTC	CASRTPGDYGYTF
NA	TRBV30	NA	TRBJ2-7	TGTGCCTGGAGCCCCCTAGGTAGTGGCGAGCAGTACTTC	CAWSPLGSGEQYF
NA	TRBV10-3	TRBD2	TRBJ2-1	TGTGCCATCAGTGGTAGCGGGTTAAAAAATGAGCAGTTCTTC	CAISGSGLKNEQFF
NA	TRBV7-9	NA	TRBJ2-5	TGTGCCAGCAGCTTAGGGCCTTGGGGACAAGAGACCCAGTACTTC	CASSLGPWGQETQYF
NA	TRBV6-5	TRBD1	TRBJ1-1	TGTGCCAGCAGAAGCTCGGGACAGATGAACACTGAAGCTTTCTTT	CASRSSGQMNTEAFF
many	TRBV5-1	TRBD2	TRBJ2-3	TGCGCCAGCAGCCCAAGGCGTCTAGCGGGTGGCACAGATACGCAGTATTTT	CASSPRRLAGGTDTQYF
NA	TRBV7-6	TRBD1	TRBJ2-1	TGTGCCAGCAGCCTTAGTACGGACAGGGTCGGCGATGAGCAGTTCTTC	CASSLSTDRVGDEQFF
NA	TRBV5-1	NA	TRBJ1-3	TGCGCCAGCAGCTTGGAGGGACCTTCTGGAAACACCATATATTTT	CASSLEGPSGNTIYF
NA	TRBV7-2	NA	TRBJ2-2	TGTGCCAGCAGCTTAATAAGGAGGTCCGGGGAGCTGTTTTTT	CASSLIRRSGELFF
many	TRBV25-1	NA	TRBJ1-1	TGTGCCAGCAGTGAATATGTAGGGGACACTGAAGCTTTCTTT	CASSEYVGDTEAFF
NA	TRBV27	TRBD1	TRBJ1-2	TGTGCCAGCAGACAGACAGGGGCTTCGGGGGGCTACACCTTC	CASRQTGASGGYTF
NA	TRBV7-2	TRBD2	TRBJ2-5	TGTGCCAGCAGCTTGTTCATAGCGGGAGTGCAAGAGACCCAGTACTTC	CASSLFIAGVQETQYF
NA	TRBV2	NA	TRBJ1-2	TGTGCCAGCAGTGAAGCGCTTGGGTATGGCTACACCTTC	CASSEALGYGYTF
NA	TRBV6-1	NA	TRBJ1-5	TGTGCCAGCAGGGCATTTCTTAGCAATCAGCCCCAGCATTTT	CASRAFLSNQPQHF
NA	TRBV9	TRBD1	TRBJ1-1	TGTGCCAGCAGCGTAGGGTTTACAGGGGTGGGCACTGAAGCTTTCTTT	CASSVGFTGVGTEAFF
few	TRBV28	NA	TRBJ1-2	TGTGCCAGCAGGCAGGAAACTTATGGCTACACCTTC	CASRQETYGYTF
NA	TRBV6-6	NA	TRBJ2-5	TGTGCCAGCAGTTCACTACGGACCAAAGAGACCCAGTACTTC	CASSSLRTKETQYF
many	TRBV11-2	NA	TRBJ2-2	TGTGCCAGCAGCTTAGCTACCGGGGAGCTGTTTTTT	CASSLATGELFF
NA	TRBV10-2	NA	TRBJ2-7	TGCGCCAGCAGTGGTCGGGGGCGAATATCCTACGAGCAGTACTTC	CASSGRGRISYEQYF
few	TRBV25-1	NA	TRBJ1-5	TGTGCCAGCAGTGAATGGGGGGCAGGTCAGCCCCAGCATTTT	CASSEWGAGQPQHF
few	TRBV28	TRBD2	TRBJ2-2	TGTGCCAGCAGTCTCACTGTGGGCGGGAGTATCACCGGGGAGCTGTTTTTT	CASSLTVGGSITGELFF
NA	TRBV5-4	TRBD1	TRBJ2-7	TGTGCCAGCAGCAGCACCGGGACAGGGGTTCAGTACTTC	CASSSTGTGVQYF
NA	TRBV7-9	TRBD2	TRBJ2-5	TGTGCCAGCAGCCCGAGGGACGGGGGGGAGACCCAGTACTTC	CASSPRDGGETQYF
few	TRBV5-4	NA	TRBJ2-7	TGTGCCAGCAGCTCCGGGCTCTCCCCCTACGAGCAGTACTTC	CASSSGLSPYEQYF
NA	TRBV5-5	NA	TRBJ1-3	TGTGCCAGCAGCTTGGTTCTGGGTCGGTCCTCTGGAAACACCATATATTTT	CASSLVLGRSSGNTIYF
NA	TRBV6-6	NA	TRBJ2-1	TGTGCCAGCCTCGCCTGGGGCGGGAAGTTCGATGAGCAGTTCTTC	CASLAWGGKFDEQFF
NA	TRBV29-1	NA	TRBJ2-7	TGCAGCGTTGCGTCTGGGGTTGAGCAGTACTTC	CSVASGVEQYF
NA	TRBV7-9	NA	TRBJ2-7	TGTGCCAGCAGCTCCTATGGCGAGCAGTACTTC	CASSSYGEQYF
NA	TRBV25-1	TRBD1	TRBJ1-5	TGTGCCAGCAGTGAACAGGGGGCAGGTCAGCCCCAGCATTTT	CASSEQGAGQPQHF
NA	TRBV4-1	NA	TRBJ1-5	TGCGCCAGCAGCCAAGATAGGGTTCAGCCCCAGCATTTT	CASSQDRVQPQHF
NA	TRBV28	TRBD2	TRBJ2-4	TGTGCCAGCAGTGGTAGCGGGTGGGACATTCAGTACTTC	CASSGSGWDIQYF
NA	TRBV13	NA	TRBJ2-1	TGTGCCAGCAGCCGGGGTGGTGAGCAGTTCTTC	CASSRGGEQFF
NA	TRBV5-1	TRBD2	TRBJ2-2	TGCGCCAGCAGCTTATCGACTAGCGGGAGGGCCACCGGGGAGCTGTTTTTT	CASSLSTSGRATGELFF
many	TRBV6-1	TRBD1	TRBJ2-2	TGTGCCAGCACCCCCGGGACAGGGGAGACCGGGGAGCTGTTTTTT	CASTPGTGETGELFF
NA	TRBV28	NA	TRBJ1-2	TGTGCCAGCACCTCTGGGGGGACGGCGGGGTTCAGGTCAGGCTACACCTTC	CASTSGGTAGFRSGYTF
NA	TRBV10-3	TRBD2	TRBJ2-5	TGTGCCATCAGTGCGACTAGCGGAGGTCAAGAGACCCAGTACTTC	CAISATSGGQETQYF
once	TRBV11-3	TRBD1	TRBJ2-2	TGTGCCAGCAGCTTTGACAGGGGAAGTACCGGGGAGCTGTTTTTT	CASSFDRGSTGELFF
NA	TRBV6-4	NA	TRBJ1-2	TGTGCCAGCAGTGAGACGGGGGCACGAAGAGGAAACTATGGCTACACCTTC	CASSETGARRGNYGYTF
NA	TRBV28	TRBD2	TRBJ2-5	TGTGCCAGCAGTCCCCTGACTAGCGGGAGAGGGGAGCAGTACTTC	CASSPLTSGRGEQYF
NA	TRBV7-6	TRBD2	TRBJ2-5	TGTGCCAGCAGCTTAGCGGTTACCGGACTAGCGGGAATAGAGACCCAGTACTTC	CASSLAVTGLAGIETQYF
NA	TRBV7-3	NA	TRBJ2-2	TGTGCCAGCAGCTCCCGACCCGGTCAGGAGCTGTTTTTT	CASSSRPGQELFF